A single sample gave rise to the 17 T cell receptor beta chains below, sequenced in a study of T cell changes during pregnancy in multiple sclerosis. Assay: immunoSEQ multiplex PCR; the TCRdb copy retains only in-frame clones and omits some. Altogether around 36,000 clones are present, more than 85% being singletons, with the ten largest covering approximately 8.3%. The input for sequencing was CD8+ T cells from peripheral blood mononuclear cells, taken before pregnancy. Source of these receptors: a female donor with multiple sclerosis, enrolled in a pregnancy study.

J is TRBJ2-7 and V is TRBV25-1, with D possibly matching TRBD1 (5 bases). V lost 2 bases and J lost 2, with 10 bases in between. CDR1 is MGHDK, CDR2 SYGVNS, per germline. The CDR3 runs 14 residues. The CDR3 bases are TGTGCCAGCAGTGAAAACAGGTTCCCCTACGAGCAGTACTTC. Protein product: CASSENRFPYEQYF.

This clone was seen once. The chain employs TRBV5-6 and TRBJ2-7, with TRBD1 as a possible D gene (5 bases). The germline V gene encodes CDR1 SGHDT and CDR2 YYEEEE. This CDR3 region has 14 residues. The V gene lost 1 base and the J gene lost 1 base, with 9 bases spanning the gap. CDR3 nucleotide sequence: TGTGCCAGCAGCTTGAGGGGAAGGTCCTACGAGCAGTACTTC. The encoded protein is CASSLRGRSYEQYF.

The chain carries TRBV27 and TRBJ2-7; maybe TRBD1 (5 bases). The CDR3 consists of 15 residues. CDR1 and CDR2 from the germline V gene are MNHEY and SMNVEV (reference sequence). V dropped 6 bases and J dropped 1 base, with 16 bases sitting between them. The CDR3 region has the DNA TGTGCCAGCAGCCGTGCCAGGGTGGCTTCCTACGAGCAGTACTTC. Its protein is CASSRARVASYEQYF.

CDR3 in DNA: TGTGCCAGCAGCCCTCGGAGGGGTCCTAGCACAGATACGCAGTATTTT. Its translation: CASSPRRGPSTDTQYF. The V and J genes are TRBV9 and TRBJ2-3; maybe TRBD2 (6 bases). Germline-derived CDR1 and CDR2 are SGDLS and YYNGEE. The CDR3 has 16 residues. V lost 4 bases and J lost 0, with 15 bases in between.

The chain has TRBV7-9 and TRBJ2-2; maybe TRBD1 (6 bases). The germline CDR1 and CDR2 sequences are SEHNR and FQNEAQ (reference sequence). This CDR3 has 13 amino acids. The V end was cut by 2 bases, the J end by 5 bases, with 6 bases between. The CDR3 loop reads CASSLRGTGELFF. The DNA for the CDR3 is TGTGCCAGCAGCTTAAGGGGGACCGGGGAGCTGTTTTTT.

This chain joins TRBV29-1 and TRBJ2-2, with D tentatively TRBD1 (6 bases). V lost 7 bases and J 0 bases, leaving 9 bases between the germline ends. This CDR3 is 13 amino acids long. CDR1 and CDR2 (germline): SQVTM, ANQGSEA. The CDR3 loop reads CSATGTNTGELFF. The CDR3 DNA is TGCAGCGCAACAGGGACGAACACCGGGGAGCTGTTTTTT.

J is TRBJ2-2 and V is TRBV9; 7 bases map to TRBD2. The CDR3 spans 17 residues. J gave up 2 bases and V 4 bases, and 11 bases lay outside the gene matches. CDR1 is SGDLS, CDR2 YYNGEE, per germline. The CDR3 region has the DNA TGTGCCAGCAGCACGATGATTAAAGCGGGAAACACCGGGGAGCTGTTTTTT. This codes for CASSTMIKAGNTGELFF.

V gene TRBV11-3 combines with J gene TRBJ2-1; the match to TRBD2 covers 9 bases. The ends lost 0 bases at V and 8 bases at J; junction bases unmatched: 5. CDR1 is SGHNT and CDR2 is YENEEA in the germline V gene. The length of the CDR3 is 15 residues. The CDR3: CASSLEIAGVHEQFF. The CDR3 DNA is TGTGCCAGCAGCTTAGAAATAGCGGGAGTCCATGAGCAGTTCTTC.

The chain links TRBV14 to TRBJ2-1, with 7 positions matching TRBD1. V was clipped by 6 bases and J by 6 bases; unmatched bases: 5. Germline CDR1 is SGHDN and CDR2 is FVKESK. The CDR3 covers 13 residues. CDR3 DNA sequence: TGTGCCAGCAGTGGGACAGCCCCCAATGAGCAGTTCTTC. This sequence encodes CASSGTAPNEQFF. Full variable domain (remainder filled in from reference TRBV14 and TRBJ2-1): EAGVTQFPSHSVIEKGQTVTLRCDPISGHDNLYWYRRVMGKEIKFLLHFVKESKQDESGMPNNRFLAERTGGTYSTLKVQPAELEDSGVYFCASSGTAPNEQFFGPGTRLTVL.

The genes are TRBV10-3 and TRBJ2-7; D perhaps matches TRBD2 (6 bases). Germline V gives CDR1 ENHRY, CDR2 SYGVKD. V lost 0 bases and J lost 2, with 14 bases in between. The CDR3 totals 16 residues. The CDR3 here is CAISESREALTYEQYF. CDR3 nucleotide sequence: TGTGCCATCAGTGAGTCGAGGGAGGCACTAACCTACGAGCAGTACTTC.

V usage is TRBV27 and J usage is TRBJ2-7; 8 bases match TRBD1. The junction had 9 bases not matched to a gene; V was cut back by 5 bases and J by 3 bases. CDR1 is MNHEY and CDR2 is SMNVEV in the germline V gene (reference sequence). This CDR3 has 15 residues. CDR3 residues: CASSRGTGQFYEQYF. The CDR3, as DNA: TGTGCCAGCAGTCGAGGGACAGGTCAATTCTACGAGCAGTACTTC.

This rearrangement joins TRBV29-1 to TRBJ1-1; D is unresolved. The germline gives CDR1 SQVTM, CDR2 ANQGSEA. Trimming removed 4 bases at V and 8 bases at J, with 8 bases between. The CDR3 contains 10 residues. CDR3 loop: CSVGTGEAFF. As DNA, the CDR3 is TGCAGCGTTGGCACGGGAGAAGCTTTCTTT.

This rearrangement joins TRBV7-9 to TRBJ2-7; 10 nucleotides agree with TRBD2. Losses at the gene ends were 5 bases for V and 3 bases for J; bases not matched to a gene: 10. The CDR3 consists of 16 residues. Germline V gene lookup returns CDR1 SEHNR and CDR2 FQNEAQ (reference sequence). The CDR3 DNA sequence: TGTGCCAGCAGCAACTATAGCGGGAGGACCAACTACGAGCAGTACTTC. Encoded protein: CASSNYSGRTNYEQYF.

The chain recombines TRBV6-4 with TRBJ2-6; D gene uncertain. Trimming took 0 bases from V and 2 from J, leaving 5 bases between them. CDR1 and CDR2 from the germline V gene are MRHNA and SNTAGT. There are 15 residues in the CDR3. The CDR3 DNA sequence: TGTGCCAGCAGTGACTCAAGCACTGGGGCCAACGTCCTGACTTTC. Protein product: CASSDSSTGANVLTF.

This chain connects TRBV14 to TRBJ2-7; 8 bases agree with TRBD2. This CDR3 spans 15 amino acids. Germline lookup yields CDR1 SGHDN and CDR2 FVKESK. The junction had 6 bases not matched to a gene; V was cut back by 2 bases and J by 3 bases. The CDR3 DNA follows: TGTGCCAGCAGCCAACCGGGACTAGTTTTCTACGAGCAGTACTTC. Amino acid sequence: CASSQPGLVFYEQYF.

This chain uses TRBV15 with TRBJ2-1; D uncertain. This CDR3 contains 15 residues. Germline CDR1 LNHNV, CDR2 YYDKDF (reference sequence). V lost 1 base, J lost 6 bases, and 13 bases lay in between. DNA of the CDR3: TGTGCCACCAGCAGAGGAGGAGAGTTCGTCAATGAGCAGTTCTTC. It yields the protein CATSRGGEFVNEQFF.

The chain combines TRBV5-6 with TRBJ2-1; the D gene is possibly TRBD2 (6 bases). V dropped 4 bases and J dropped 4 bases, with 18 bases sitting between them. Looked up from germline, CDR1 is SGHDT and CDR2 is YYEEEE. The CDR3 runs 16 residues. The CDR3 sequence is CASSQGVGGLYNEQFF. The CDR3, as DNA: TGTGCCAGCAGCCAAGGAGTCGGGGGATTATACAATGAGCAGTTCTTC.